One and the same sample provided the 8 T cell receptor beta chains below, sequenced in a study of cytomegalovirus exposure and HLA in healthy donors. The PCR contained 60 Vbeta and 13 Jbeta primers. The method was immunoSEQ multiplex PCR; TCRdb's version includes in-frame clones alone and lacks a portion of them. In the table there are approximately 290,000 clones, 75% to 90% of which are singletons. What was sequenced was PBMCs. All receptors come from a girl aged 2 to 9 in good health and CMV-seronegative.

The V gene is TRBV7-3, the J gene TRBJ2-2; D might be TRBD2 (7 bases). Deletions cut 5 bases from V and 6 bases from J, with 16 bases between. Per the germline V gene, CDR1 is SGHTA and CDR2 is FQGTGA. There are 15 residues in the CDR3. CDR3 DNA: TGTGCCAGCAGCCCAACGGGGGGCCAGGCCGGGGAGCTGTTTTTT. Protein sequence: CASSPTGGQAGELFF. Together with reference TRBV7-3 and TRBJ2-2, the CDR3 gives the full variable domain: GAGVSQTPSNKVTEKGKYVELRCDPISGHTALYWYRQSLGQGPEFLIYFQGTGAADDSGLPNDRFFAVRPEGSVSTLKIQRTERGDSAVYLCASSPTGGQAGELFFGEGSRLTVL.

The chain employs TRBV2 and TRBJ1-3, with 7 bases aligning to TRBD1. Germline V gene sequence: CDR1 SNHLY, CDR2 FYNNEI. The CDR3 sequence is 14 residues long. Trimming removed 9 bases from V and 1 base from J; junction bases left unmatched: 6. The CDR3 DNA sequence: TGTGCCAGAGGGACAGCATTTTCTGGAAACACCATATATTTT. It is translated as CARGTAFSGNTIYF.

The V gene is TRBV6-6, the J gene TRBJ1-1, with 9 positions matching TRBD1. Germline-derived CDR1 and CDR2 are MNHNY and SVGAGI (reference sequence). J lost 3 bases, V lost 5 bases, and 7 bases had no gene match. The CDR3 is 15 residues long. As DNA, the CDR3 is TGTGCCAGCAGTCGTAGCCGGGACAGGGACACTGAAGCTTTCTTT. This sequence encodes CASSRSRDRDTEAFF.

The chain carries TRBV7-8 and TRBJ2-7, with D perhaps matching TRBD1 (9 bases). CDR3 length equals 16 residues. Deletions cut 3 bases from V and 5 bases from J, with 20 bases between. CDR1 and CDR2 (germline): SGHVS, FQNEAQ. Here the CDR3 reads CASSFGGGTGFNEQYF. CDR3 in DNA: TGTGCCAGCAGCTTCGGGGGGGGGACAGGGTTTAACGAGCAGTACTTC.

The chain uses TRBV6-6 and TRBJ2-2; 8 bases agree with TRBD2. CDR1 and CDR2 (germline): MNHNY, SVGAGI (reference sequence). J gave up 4 bases and V 4 bases, and 5 bases lay outside the gene matches. This CDR3 has 15 residues. The chain's CDR3 is CASSSGTRSTGELFF. The CDR3 DNA is TGTGCCAGCAGTTCCGGGACTAGGTCCACCGGGGAGCTGTTTTTT.

J is TRBJ2-2 and V is TRBV7-9; D is unresolved. Trimming removed 1 base at V and 7 bases at J, with 13 bases between. The germline gives CDR1 SEHNR, CDR2 FQNEAQ (reference sequence). The CDR3 has 15 residues. The CDR3 is CASSLGATRSGELFF. DNA for the CDR3: TGTGCCAGCAGCTTAGGAGCGACCCGGAGCGGGGAGCTGTTTTTT.

The chain couples TRBV30 to TRBJ1-1, with TRBD1 identical over 7 bases. The CDR3 spans 14 residues. The trim removed 3 bases at V and 0 bases at J, leaving 4 bases unmatched. Looked up from germline, CDR1 is GTSNPN and CDR2 is SVGIG (reference sequence). The CDR3 loop is CAWSGGQMNTEAFF. For the CDR3, the DNA is TGTGCCTGGAGCGGGGGACAGATGAACACTGAAGCTTTCTTT.

The rearrangement uses TRBV12-5 and TRBJ1-1; 10 bases match TRBD1. V shed 1 base and J 4 bases; nucleotides not matched to a gene: 0. Looked up from germline, CDR1 is LGHNT and CDR2 is FRNRAP. CDR3 size: 14 residues. The CDR3: CASGLGTGGTEAFF. CDR3 DNA: TGTGCTAGTGGTTTGGGGACAGGGGGCACTGAAGCTTTCTTT.